Listed below are T cell receptor beta chains from one sample, sequenced in a study of blood T cells in healthy people across ages. TCRdb fed the 5' RACE reads into MiXCR, producing one record per CDR3 protein. Of about 1.7 million distinct CDR3 sequences in the sample, 28% are singletons; the top ten hold more than 6%. Sequenced material: blood. Every receptor here comes from a woman in her thirties in good health. Each CDR3 is given with its conserved first and last residue. A D gene is named only where the DNA matches it firmly. Clone size is given for some rows only: seen once, a few or many times, or a class if the clone is expanded.

abundance	d_gene	v_gene	j_gene	CDR3aa	CDR3nt
few	TRBD1	TRBV29-1	TRBJ1-2	CSVEKKDRGNYGYTF	TGCAGCGTTGAGAAGAAGGACAGGGGTAACTATGGCTACACCTTC
NA	TRBD1	TRBV10-2	TRBJ2-1	CASRGQPGQPPQGEQFF	TGCGCCAGCAGGGGGCAACCGGGACAGCCGCCCCAGGGTGAGCAGTTCTTC
many	NA	TRBV5-1	TRBJ1-5	CASSWGTGDQPQHF	TGCGCCAGCAGCTGGGGGACGGGCGATCAGCCCCAGCATTTT
NA	NA	TRBV14	TRBJ2-7	CASSPPPGGGSSYEQYF	TGTGCCAGCAGCCCCCCCCCCGGGGGCGGGAGCTCCTACGAGCAGTACTTC
few	TRBD1	TRBV18	TRBJ2-1	CASSPLSMGTGDNEQFF	TGTGCCAGCTCACCCTTATCGATGGGGACAGGGGACAATGAGCAGTTCTTC
many	NA	TRBV7-2	TRBJ2-5	CASRPDARRETQYF	TGTGCCAGCAGGCCGGACGCCCGTCGGGAGACCCAGTACTTC
few	TRBD2	TRBV20-1	TRBJ2-1	CSAVPGLAGGRGANEQFF	TGCAGTGCTGTTCCGGGACTAGCGGGAGGGCGCGGGGCCAATGAGCAGTTCTTC
NA	TRBD2	TRBV12-3/TRBV12-4	TRBJ2-7	CASSQRLAGYNEQYF	TGTGCCAGCAGTCAACGACTAGCGGGGTACAATGAGCAGTACTTC
few	TRBD2	TRBV20-1	TRBJ2-1	CSARVASGGGSSYNEQFF	TGCAGTGCTAGAGTTGCTAGCGGGGGGGGCAGCTCCTACAATGAGCAGTTCTTC
NA	NA	TRBV7-9	TRBJ2-5	CASSIATQETQYF	TGTGCCAGCAGCATAGCCACACAAGAGACCCAGTACTTC
NA	NA	TRBV24-1	TRBJ1-1	CATSAEAPTEAFF	TGTGCCACCAGTGCGGAGGCCCCCACTGAAGCTTTCTTT
NA	NA	TRBV7-9	TRBJ2-7	CASSLGQGAIHEQYF	TGTGCCAGCAGCTTAGGACAAGGGGCAATCCACGAGCAGTACTTC
NA	NA	TRBV6-6	TRBJ1-2	CASSPSSGALYGYTF	TGTGCCAGCAGCCCCTCTTCCGGCGCCCTCTATGGCTACACCTTC
NA	TRBD1	TRBV2	TRBJ2-1	CASSRQGQGLGEQFF	TGTGCCAGCAGCCGGCAAGGACAGGGGTTGGGTGAGCAGTTCTTC
many	NA	TRBV2	TRBJ2-7	CASSERTVAYEQYF	TGTGCCAGCAGTGAAAGAACAGTCGCCTACGAGCAGTACTTC
few	TRBD2	TRBV10-3	TRBJ2-7	CAISEPPRVSGGGNEQYF	TGTGCCATCAGTGAGCCCCCGAGGGTTAGCGGGGGTGGAAACGAGCAGTACTTC
few	NA	TRBV5-1	TRBJ2-7	CATRNEQGSGEQYF	TGCGCCACCAGAAATGAACAAGGCTCGGGCGAGCAGTACTTC
many	NA	TRBV15	TRBJ2-1	CATSRVPQGDYNEQFF	TGTGCCACCAGCAGAGTACCCCAGGGTGACTACAATGAGCAGTTCTTC
few	TRBD1	TRBV20-1	TRBJ2-1	CSADRVGTYNEQFF	TGCAGTGCAGACAGGGTGGGGACCTACAATGAGCAGTTCTTC
many	NA	TRBV4-3	TRBJ1-4	CASSLWGTNEKLFF	TGCGCCAGCAGCCTCTGGGGGACTAATGAAAAACTGTTTTTT
few	NA	TRBV18	TRBJ1-1	CASSPLRESTEAFF	TGTGCCAGCTCACCATTGAGGGAAAGCACTGAAGCTTTCTTT
NA	NA	TRBV6-2/TRBV6-3	TRBJ2-5	CASKGCLGERETQYF	TGTGCCAGCAAGGGTTGTTTGGGGGAAAGGGAGACCCAGTACTTC
many	TRBD1	TRBV18	TRBJ1-2	CASSRDEQGGYGYTF	TGTGCCAGCTCACGAGATGAACAGGGGGGCTATGGCTACACCTTC
NA	NA	TRBV6-1	TRBJ1-2	CASSEEVRGWGGGYTF	TGTGCCAGCAGTGAAGAGGTCCGGGGCTGGGGTGGAGGCTACACCTTC
many	NA	TRBV5-1	TRBJ2-5	CASSLEGAGQETQYF	TGCGCCAGCAGCTTGGAGGGAGCAGGGCAAGAGACCCAGTACTTC